A single sample is the source of the 29 T cell receptor beta chains below, sequenced in a study of post-analysis software for immune sequencing data. Whole-study findings and limits: Several TRBV segments occurring more often in patients than controls included TRBV5-6, TRBV5-1 and TRBV20-1.

These receptors' targets are unknown. Included in the TCR beta cDNA libraries were unique molecular identifiers. A single record per CDR3 protein comes from TCRdb applying MiXCR to the PCR reads. The table records around 500,000 distinct CDR3 sequences, 30% to 40% of them present only once. Sequenced material: blood. The receptors were gathered from a girl aged 2-17 years with multiple sclerosis.

This clonotype was observed once. V usage is TRBV6-1 and J usage is TRBJ2-3; 12 bases fit TRBD1. The CDR3 has 17 amino acids. Germline loops: CDR1 MNHNS, CDR2 SASEGT. The V gene end was trimmed by 8 bases and the J gene end by 0 bases; junction bases not matched to a gene: 9. The CDR3 is CASSPGQGAPSTDTQYF. The CDR3 coding sequence is TGTGCCAGCTCCCCGGGACAGGGGGCACCTAGCACAGATACGCAGTATTTT.

V gene TRBV20-1 combines with J gene TRBJ1-4; D call uncertain. Looked up from germline, CDR1 is DFQATT and CDR2 is SNEGSKA (reference sequence). CDR3 size: 14 residues. Trimming pared 1 base from V and 4 bases from J, leaving 10 bases between. CDR3 bases: TGCAGTGCTAGAGTTACAGCTTATAATGAAAAACTGTTTTTT. It is translated as CSARVTAYNEKLFF.

The chain links TRBV24-1 to TRBJ2-2; D uncertain. The CDR3 sequence is 14 residues long. Looked up from germline, CDR1 is KGHDR and CDR2 is SFDVKD. Between the trimmed V and J ends, which lost 3 bases and 0 bases, there was a span of 4 bases. CDR3 region: CATSDLANTGELFF. In nucleotides, the CDR3 is TGTGCCACCAGTGATCTCGCGAACACCGGGGAGCTGTTTTTT.

V gene TRBV7-9 combines with J gene TRBJ1-6; D may be TRBD1 (5 bases). This CDR3 contains 17 residues. Germline lookup yields CDR1 SEHNR and CDR2 FQNEAQ (reference sequence). The V gene lost 4 bases and the J gene lost 8 bases, with 21 bases spanning the gap. In nucleotides, the CDR3 is TGTGCCAGCAGCTCCGCCCCTTTAGGGCAGGGTCATTCACCCCTCCACTTT. Its protein product is CASSSAPLGQGHSPLHF.

V is TRBV6-1 and J is TRBJ2-7; 9 nucleotides agree with TRBD1. CDR1 and CDR2 (germline): MNHNS, SASEGT. Germline trimming cut 7 bases from V and 0 bases from J; bases unmatched to any gene: 4. The CDR3 runs 14 residues. The CDR3 here is CASTRGQGSYEQYF. The DNA for the CDR3 is TGTGCCAGCACCCGGGGACAGGGCTCCTACGAGCAGTACTTC.

The chain links TRBV20-1 to TRBJ1-5; 7 positions agree with TRBD1. V lost 0 bases and J lost 3; bases outside the gene matches: 5. The CDR3 is 15 amino acids. CDR1 and CDR2 (germline): DFQATT, SNEGSKA (reference sequence). CDR3 bases: TGCAGTGCTAGAGAGGTCAGGGGGTACAATCAGCCCCAGCATTTT. This codes for CSAREVRGYNQPQHF.

This clonotype was seen a few times. This chain uses TRBV6-2 or TRBV6-3 with TRBJ1-6; D is possibly TRBD1 (5 bases). Germline values: CDR1 MNHEY, CDR2 SVGEGT. The length of the CDR3 is 15 residues. V lost 6 bases and J 7 bases, leaving 16 bases between the germline ends. The CDR3 is CASRPIGTGNSPLHF. For the CDR3, the DNA is TGTGCCAGCAGACCCATCGGGACGGGGAATTCACCCCTCCACTTT.

The rearrangement links TRBV29-1 to TRBJ2-1; TRBD2 matches 15 bases. This CDR3 spans 15 amino acids. CDR1 and CDR2 from the germline V gene are SQVTM and ANQGSEA. The V gene end was trimmed by 6 bases and the J gene end by 8 bases; junction bases not matched to a gene: 8. The CDR3 spells CSVGTGTSGRYEQFF. The CDR3 region has the DNA TGCAGCGTCGGGACCGGGACTAGCGGGAGGTATGAGCAGTTCTTC.

The chain is built from TRBV10-3 and TRBJ1-2; 8 nucleotides match TRBD1. Per germline, CDR1 ENHRY and CDR2 SYGVKD. J was trimmed by 4 bases and V by 10 bases; bases with no gene match: 8. The length of the CDR3 is 13 residues. The CDR3 sequence: CASSGQELYGYTF. The CDR3 nucleotides are TGTGCCAGCTCGGGACAGGAACTCTATGGCTACACCTTC.

Here the CDR3 reads CASGGPGLGITDTQYF. The CDR3 DNA follows: TGTGCCAGCGGCGGACCGGGACTGGGAATAACAGATACGCAGTATTTT. The genes are TRBV3-1 and TRBJ2-3, with D possibly being TRBD2 (6 bases). V lost 8 bases to trimming and J lost 3 bases, with 21 bases between them. CDR1 and CDR2 (germline): LGHDT, YNNKEL (reference sequence). This CDR3 is built from 16 residues.

In DNA, the CDR3 is TGCAGTGGGACTGGACGGGACTATGGCTACACCTTC. Residues: CSGTGRDYGYTF. The chain carries TRBV20-1 and TRBJ1-2, with D hard to call. Trimming cost V 7 bases and J 3 bases, with 12 bases left between them. CDR3 length: 12 amino acids. Germline V gives CDR1 DFQATT, CDR2 SNEGSKA (reference sequence).

This clonotype showed up just a few times. This chain uses TRBV28 with TRBJ2-3; D unclear. Germline CDR1 MDHEN, CDR2 SYDVKM. CDR3 length: 11 amino acids. V was pared by 4 bases and J by 9 bases, with 8 bases between. The CDR3 loop reads CASSWAGTQYF. The CDR3 DNA is TGTGCCAGCAGTTGGGCCGGGACGCAGTATTTT.

This clonotype was detected only once. This rearrangement joins TRBV20-1 to TRBJ2-7; D is unresolved. V lost 0 bases and J lost 3, with 15 bases in between. Germline V lookup: CDR1 DFQATT, CDR2 SNEGSKA (reference sequence). There are 15 residues in the CDR3. The CDR3 DNA is TGCAGTGCTAGAGATCAGAGCAAATCCCTCTACGAGCAGTACTTC. Amino acids: CSARDQSKSLYEQYF.

The chain combines TRBV28 with TRBJ2-1; D gene uncertain. The CDR3 contains 15 residues. Per the germline V gene, CDR1 is MDHEN and CDR2 is SYDVKM. V was pared by 3 bases and J by 7 bases, with 16 bases between. This CDR3 reads CASSLPLGPQNEQFF. As DNA, the CDR3 is TGTGCCAGCAGTTTGCCTCTAGGGCCGCAGAATGAGCAGTTCTTC.

This clonotype was seen more than once but under ten times. The chain uses TRBV5-1 and TRBJ2-1; 10 positions match TRBD2. Germline CDR1 SGHRS, CDR2 YFSETQ. The length of the CDR3 is 16 residues. The V segment lost 1 base and the J segment 9 bases; nucleotides outside the gene matches: 10. The CDR3 DNA reads TGCGCCAGCAGCTTGTATCTAGCGGGGGATAGCGGTGAGCAGTTCTTC. Protein: CASSLYLAGDSGEQFF.

CDR3 sequence: CSAPGGGQPQHF. For the CDR3, the DNA is TGCAGTGCTCCAGGGGGGGGGCAGCCCCAGCATTTT. V usage is TRBV20-1 and J usage is TRBJ1-5; 7 bases line up with TRBD1. The ends lost 5 bases at V and 7 bases at J; junction bases unmatched: 5. This CDR3 spans 12 amino acids. Germline V gives CDR1 DFQATT, CDR2 SNEGSKA (reference sequence).

This clonotype came up a few times. The CDR3 nucleotides are TGCAGTGCTAAGAGGGCAGACATGAACACTGAAGCTTTCTTT. This codes for CSAKRADMNTEAFF. The V and J genes are TRBV20-1 and TRBJ1-1; no definite D call. CDR1 DFQATT and CDR2 SNEGSKA come from the germline V gene (reference sequence). The CDR3 runs 14 residues. Trimming pared 4 bases from V and 0 bases from J, leaving 12 bases between.

The gene calls are TRBV11-2 and TRBJ2-1, with 7 nucleotides matching TRBD2. The V gene's germline CDR1 is SGHAT and CDR2 FQNNGV. With V trimmed by 3 bases and J by 4 bases, 9 bases remained unmatched. This CDR3 has 16 amino acids. CDR3 protein: CASSLLGPGGYNEQFF. CDR3 nucleotides: TGTGCCAGCAGCTTGTTGGGCCCGGGAGGTTACAATGAGCAGTTCTTC.

The chain combines TRBV20-1 with TRBJ2-6; TRBD1 agrees at 8 bases. The length of the CDR3 is 17 residues. Germline CDR1 reads DFQATT; CDR2 reads SNEGSKA (reference sequence). Unmatched junction bases numbered 14, after V lost 6 bases and J lost 4 bases. In DNA form, the CDR3 reads TGCAGTGCCAGGGGGCTAGCCTTCGAGGGGGGGGCCAACGTCCTGACTTTC. Its translation is CSARGLAFEGGANVLTF.

This chain links TRBV20-1 with TRBJ2-2; perhaps TRBD2 as D (6 bases). The CDR3 loop spans 12 amino acids. Germline V lookup: CDR1 DFQATT, CDR2 SNEGSKA (reference sequence). Trimming pared 4 bases from V and 6 bases from J, leaving 9 bases between. CDR3 sequence (DNA): TGCAGTGCTAAGTGGGGGGCCGGGGAGCTGTTTTTT. This encodes CSAKWGAGELFF.

The chain recombines TRBV12-3 or TRBV12-4 with TRBJ2-1; D remains unclear. This CDR3 contains 15 residues. V lost 5 bases to trimming and J lost 4 bases, with 15 bases between them. The CDR3 nucleotides are TGTGCCAGCAGTCCTTCCCGAGACAATTACAATGAGCAGTTCTTC. Protein: CASSPSRDNYNEQFF.

In this sample, this clonotype turned up a few times. The chain employs TRBV20-1 and TRBJ2-7; maybe TRBD1 (5 bases). V was cut by 1 base and J by 1 base, with 11 bases left in between. The CDR3 loop spans 14 amino acids. Germline V lookup: CDR1 DFQATT, CDR2 SNEGSKA (reference sequence). CDR3 DNA: TGCAGTGCTAGAGCGTGGGGCGTTTCCTACGAGCAGTACTTC. Protein: CSARAWGVSYEQYF.

This rearrangement joins TRBV20-1 to TRBJ2-3; D unresolved. Trimming removed 4 bases at V and 4 bases at J, with 15 bases between. Germline V gene data show CDR1 as DFQATT and CDR2 as SNEGSKA (reference sequence). This CDR3 region has 14 residues. CDR3 in DNA: TGCAGTGCTAAACTCCCGTTCCGGGCAGATACGCAGTATTTT. Translating it yields CSAKLPFRADTQYF.

This clonotype was seen once. Sequence at one end of the junction differs from germline and may be a read error. The rearrangement uses TRBV11-2 and TRBJ2-7; no clear D. Per the germline V gene, CDR1 is SGHAT and CDR2 is FQNNGV. CDR3 length: 15 residues. CDR3 nucleotides: TGTGCCAGCAGCTTAGTTTCAGAGTACTCCCACGAGCAGTACTTC. This codes for CASSLVSEYSHEQYF.

The CDR3 here is CASSTDRGSNQPQHF. In DNA, the CDR3 is TGTGCCAGCAGCACGGACAGGGGAAGCAATCAGCCCCAGCATTTT. This chain connects TRBV6-6 to TRBJ1-5; TRBD1 agrees at 9 bases. Germline V gives CDR1 MNHNY, CDR2 SVGAGI (reference sequence). This CDR3 is 15 amino acids long. V lost 6 bases and J lost 1; bases outside the gene matches: 4.

In nucleotides, the CDR3 is TGTGCCAGCAGTTTTAGGGACGCGAATACGCAGTATTTT. This translates into CASSFRDANTQYF. The rearrangement uses TRBV12-3 or TRBV12-4 and TRBJ2-3; D is perhaps TRBD1 or TRBD2 (5 bases each). Trimming cost V 3 bases and J 7 bases, with 11 bases left between them. The CDR3 has 13 residues.

Only a few counts were recorded for this clonotype. The J gene is TRBJ2-7, the V gene TRBV5-1; possibly TRBD2 for D (5 bases). Germline assignment: CDR1 SGHRS and CDR2 YFSETQ. The CDR3 has 15 residues. V lost 4 bases and J 2 bases, leaving 16 bases between the germline ends. Written as DNA, the CDR3 is TGCGCCAGCAGCCCTAAATACCCCGGGACCTACGAGCAGTACTTC. It specifies CASSPKYPGTYEQYF.

This clonotype appeared a few times. The V gene is TRBV5-1, the J gene TRBJ1-6; a weak D match, TRBD1 (5 bases). Germline V gene lookup returns CDR1 SGHRS and CDR2 YFSETQ. V was trimmed by 3 bases and J by 5 bases, leaving 12 bases between them. This CDR3 comprises 15 residues. CDR3 sequence: CASSSQGAHNSPLHF. CDR3 sequence (DNA): TGCGCCAGCAGCTCCCAGGGAGCCCATAATTCACCCCTCCACTTT.

The gene calls are TRBV10-3 and TRBJ2-1; D gene ambiguous. Trimming removed 6 bases from V and 10 bases from J, with 19 bases in between. CDR1 is ENHRY, CDR2 SYGVKD, per germline. This CDR3 has 14 amino acids. The CDR3 DNA is TGTGCCATCAGCTCCGGCCCGGGTGGATACGAGCAGTTCTTC. This translates into CAISSGPGGYEQFF.